The clone carrying this T cell receptor beta chain was picked up a small number of times. Its antigen is not known. The CDR3 is made up of 15 amino acids. Germline V CDR1 and CDR2: SGHVS, FQNEAQ. Trimming left V 1 base short and J 7 bases short, with 17 bases between. This entry comes from a study of cytomegalovirus exposure and HLA in healthy donors. General study results and limits: Beyond CMV serostatus, there was no information to go on about immune exposure.

The PCR employed 60 Vbeta primers together with 13 Jbeta primers. Clones were sequenced by immunoSEQ multiplex PCR, and TCRdb holds only the in-frame ones, with some missing. The repertoire holds 140,000 or so clones, with 65% to 80% as singletons. Sample: PBMCs. This TCR derives from a woman in her 40s in good health and CMV-seronegative. The genes are TRBV7-8 and TRBJ2-7, with D possibly being TRBD1 (5 bases). DNA for the CDR3: TGTGCCAGCAGCTTAGGGGTCAGGGCCCCTGGGGAGCAGTACTTC. Encoded protein: CASSLGVRAPGEQYF.